A single sample gave rise to the 17 T cell receptor beta chains below, sequenced in a study of blood T cell repertoires in COVID-19. The assay was immunoSEQ multiplex PCR, and TCRdb's table has in-frame clones only and misses some. The table lists around 200,000 clones, approximately 85% of them singletons. Material: peripheral blood. These receptors all stem from a human donor with active or convalescent COVID-19. The donor label of this sample is uncertain.

The J gene is TRBJ2-2, the V gene TRBV3-1 (or the pseudogene TRBV3-2); D is ambiguous. With 3 bases removed from V and 5 bases from J, the gap between germline ends came to 16 bases. The CDR3 contains 16 residues. The V gene's germline CDR1 is LGHDT and CDR2 YNNKEL (reference sequence). Here the CDR3 reads CASSHPQRSDTGELFF. CDR3 coding DNA: TGTGCCAGCAGCCACCCTCAGAGGTCGGATACCGGGGAGCTGTTTTTT.

The CDR3, as DNA: TGTGCCAGCAGTGATGAGACTAGAACCGAGCAGTACTTC. Residues: CASSDETRTEQYF. This chain links TRBV2 with TRBJ2-7; TRBD2 might be the D (6 bases). Germline V gives CDR1 SNHLY, CDR2 FYNNEI. This CDR3 is built from 13 residues. The V end was cut by 3 bases, the J end by 6 bases, with 12 bases between.

A single count supports this clone. The genes are TRBV10-3 and TRBJ2-1; maybe TRBD1 (6 bases). CDR1 and CDR2 from the germline V gene are ENHRY and SYGVKD. Trimming stripped 8 bases from V and 4 bases from J, with 18 bases between. This CDR3 has 15 amino acids. The CDR3 is CAIDNRDTSYNEQFF. CDR3 bases: TGTGCCATCGACAACCGGGACACCTCATACAATGAGCAGTTCTTC.

This sequence joins TRBV7-2 and TRBJ2-2; D not resolved. V was clipped by 8 bases and J by 6 bases, with 16 bases between them. The CDR3 extends over 14 amino acids. In germline, CDR1 is SGHTA, CDR2 FQGNSA. The CDR3 coding sequence is TGTGCCAGCCGACCGGGTGGCAGCCCCGGGGAGCTGTTTTTT. Translating gives CASRPGGSPGELFF.

The J gene is TRBJ2-1, the V gene TRBV7-9; D uncertain. This CDR3 has 11 amino acids. Germline V lookup: CDR1 SEHNR, CDR2 FQNEAQ (reference sequence). V dropped 5 bases and J dropped 10 bases, with 9 bases sitting between them. Here the CDR3 reads CASSPVGEQFF. The DNA of the CDR3 is TGTGCCAGCAGCCCTGTTGGCGAGCAGTTCTTC.

V and J are TRBV5-4 and TRBJ2-7; 10 bases agree with TRBD2. The length of the CDR3 is 14 residues. V gave up 4 bases and J gave up 0 bases; unmatched junction bases: 1. Germline CDR1 is SGHNT and CDR2 is YYREEE (reference sequence). Written as DNA, the CDR3 is TGTGCCAGCAGCCCTAGCGGGAGCTCCTACGAGCAGTACTTC. Protein: CASSPSGSSYEQYF.

This chain links TRBV7-9 with TRBJ2-7; 9 bases map to TRBD2. J gave up 3 bases and V 5 bases, and 11 bases lay outside the gene matches. The CDR3 runs 16 residues. Per the germline V gene, CDR1 is SEHNR and CDR2 is FQNEAQ (reference sequence). CDR3 in amino acids: CASSALGGRAYYEQYF. In DNA, the CDR3 is TGTGCCAGCAGCGCCCTTGGCGGGAGGGCCTACTACGAGCAGTACTTC. Complete variable domain (other parts from reference TRBV7-9 and TRBJ2-7): DTGVSQNPRHKITKRGQNVTFRCDPISEHNRLYWYRQTLGQGPEFLTYFQNEAQLEKSRLLSDRFSAERPKGSFSTLEIQRTEQGDSAMYLCASSALGGRAYYEQYFGPGTRLTVT.

The rearrangement joins TRBV5-1 to TRBJ2-1; TRBD1 is a possible D gene (6 bases). This CDR3 has 15 amino acids. Trimming left V 4 bases short and J 8 bases short, with 19 bases between. From germline, CDR1 is SGHRS and CDR2 YFSETQ. CDR3 nucleotides: TGCGCCAGCAGCCCCGACAGGCCACTTACGGATGAGCAGTTCTTC. It codes for CASSPDRPLTDEQFF.

This chain links TRBV10-3 with TRBJ2-7; TRBD2 aligns across 7 bases. CDR1 ENHRY and CDR2 SYGVKD come from the germline V gene. V dropped 0 bases and J dropped 2; count of bases not matched to a gene: 7. The CDR3 sequence is 16 residues long. DNA for the CDR3: TGTGCCATCAGTGAGTCGGTGGGGGGGACCGCCTACGAGCAGTACTTC. Translated, it gives CAISESVGGTAYEQYF.

This chain connects TRBV4-1 to TRBJ2-7; 7 positions match TRBD2. After removal of 1 base from V and 3 bases from J, the junction contained 3 bases not matched to a gene. Germline V gene sequence: CDR1 MGHRA, CDR2 YSYEKL. The CDR3 has 14 residues. DNA for the CDR3: TGCGCCAGCAGCCAAGGGGGACTACTCTACGAGCAGTACTTC. Protein: CASSQGGLLYEQYF.

This chain links TRBV20-1 with TRBJ2-2, with TRBD2 identical over 9 bases. Trimming took 3 bases from V and 6 from J; bases not matched to a gene: 8. The CDR3 has 15 amino acids. Germline values: CDR1 DFQATT, CDR2 SNEGSKA (reference sequence). DNA for the CDR3: TGCAGTGCTAGTGTGGGCGGGGGGGCCGCCGGGGAGCTGTTTTTT. Translated: CSASVGGGAAGELFF.

This clone appeared a single time. The chain links TRBV7-2 to TRBJ2-3; 7 bases are shared with TRBD1. Germline loops: CDR1 SGHTA, CDR2 FQGNSA. V was pared by 4 bases and J by 5 bases, with 6 bases of the junction left unmatched. This CDR3 comprises 14 residues. The CDR3 DNA reads as TGTGCCAGCAGCTATCTGACAGGGCAAGATACGCAGTATTTT. Residues: CASSYLTGQDTQYF. Looking up the rest from reference TRBV7-2 and TRBJ2-3 gives the full variable domain: GAGVSQSPSNKVTEKGKDVELRCDPISGHTALYWYRQSLGQGLEFLIYFQGNSAPDKSGLPSDRFSAERTGGSVSTLTIQRTQQEDSAVYLCASSYLTGQDTQYFGPGTRLTVL.

The chain carries TRBV6-1 and TRBJ1-1, with TRBD1 as a possible D gene (5 bases). This CDR3 spans 11 amino acids. Trimming left V 5 bases short and J 7 bases short, with 8 bases between. Germline V gene sequence: CDR1 MNHNS, CDR2 SASEGT. The CDR3 loop reads CASSRGSEAFF. Here the CDR3 DNA reads TGTGCCAGCAGTAGGGGCAGTGAAGCTTTCTTT.

The chain recombines TRBV7-9 with TRBJ2-5; 12 bases align to TRBD1. This CDR3 is 18 amino acids long. The germline V gene encodes CDR1 SEHNR and CDR2 FQNEAQ (reference sequence). V dropped 4 bases and J dropped 5; count of bases not matched to a gene: 14. The CDR3 here is CASSSSPGTGGAGETQYF. CDR3 coding DNA: TGTGCCAGCAGCTCGTCTCCTGGGACAGGGGGCGCAGGGGAGACCCAGTACTTC.

CDR3 nucleotide sequence: TGTGCCAGCAGCCCCTCGGGAGTCTCTGGAAACACCATATATTTT. Translation gives CASSPSGVSGNTIYF. J is TRBJ1-3 and V is TRBV3-1 (or the pseudogene TRBV3-2); unclear D gene. Trimming left V 4 bases short and J 0 bases short, with 10 bases between. CDR3 length: 15 residues. CDR1 is LGHDT, CDR2 YNNKEL, per germline (reference sequence).

This clone was observed a single time. This chain joins TRBV2 and TRBJ1-3; D is perhaps TRBD1 (6 bases). Trimming shortened V by 6 bases and J by 4 bases, and 10 bases separated the two germline ends. There are 13 residues in the CDR3. Germline lookup yields CDR1 SNHLY and CDR2 FYNNEI. CDR3 in DNA: TGTGCCAGCAGGACAGGACACGGAAACACCATATATTTT. Translating it yields CASRTGHGNTIYF.

This sequence joins TRBV24-1 and TRBJ2-5; 7 positions match TRBD1. Germline CDR1 KGHDR, CDR2 SFDVKD. CDR3 length: 16 amino acids. Trimming took 0 bases from V and 4 from J; bases not matched to a gene: 7. The DNA for the CDR3 is TGTGCCACCAGTGATTTGATCCGGACAGGAGGAGAGACCCAGTACTTC. This sequence encodes CATSDLIRTGGETQYF.